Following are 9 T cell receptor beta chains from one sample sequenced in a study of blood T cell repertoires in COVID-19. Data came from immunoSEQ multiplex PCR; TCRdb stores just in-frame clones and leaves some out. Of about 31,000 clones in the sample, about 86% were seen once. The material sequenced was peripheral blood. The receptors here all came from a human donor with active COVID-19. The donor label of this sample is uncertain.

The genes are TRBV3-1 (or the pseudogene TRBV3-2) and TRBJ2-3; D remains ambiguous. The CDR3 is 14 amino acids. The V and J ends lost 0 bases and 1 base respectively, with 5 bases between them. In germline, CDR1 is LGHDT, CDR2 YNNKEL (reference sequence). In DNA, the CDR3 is TGTGCCAGCAGCCAAGATGAGGGCACAGATACGCAGTATTTT. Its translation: CASSQDEGTDTQYF.

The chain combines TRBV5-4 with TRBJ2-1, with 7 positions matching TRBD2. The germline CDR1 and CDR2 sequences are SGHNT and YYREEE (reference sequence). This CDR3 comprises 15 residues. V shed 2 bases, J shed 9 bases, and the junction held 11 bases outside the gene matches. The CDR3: CASSLGVGLGVEQFF. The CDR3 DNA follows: TGTGCCAGCAGCTTAGGTGTTGGACTAGGAGTTGAGCAGTTCTTC.

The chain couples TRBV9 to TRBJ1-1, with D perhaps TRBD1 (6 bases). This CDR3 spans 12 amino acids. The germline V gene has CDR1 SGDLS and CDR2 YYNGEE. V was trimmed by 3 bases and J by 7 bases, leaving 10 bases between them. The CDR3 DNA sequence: TGTGCCAGCAGCGCGGAGACAGGTGAAGCTTTCTTT. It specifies CASSAETGEAFF.

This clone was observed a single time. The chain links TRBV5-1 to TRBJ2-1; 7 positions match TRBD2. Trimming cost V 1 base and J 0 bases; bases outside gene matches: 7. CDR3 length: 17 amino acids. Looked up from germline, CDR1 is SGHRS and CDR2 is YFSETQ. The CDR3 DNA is TGCGCCAGCAGCTTGCAGCCTAGCGGTAGCTCCTACAATGAGCAGTTCTTC. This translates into CASSLQPSGSSYNEQFF.

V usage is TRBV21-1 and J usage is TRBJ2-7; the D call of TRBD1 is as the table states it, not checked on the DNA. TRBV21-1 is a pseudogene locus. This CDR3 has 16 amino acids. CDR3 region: CASSKGPQGDSYEQYF. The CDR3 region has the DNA TGTGCCAGCAGCAAAGGGCCGCAGGGGGACTCCTACGAGCAGTACTTC.

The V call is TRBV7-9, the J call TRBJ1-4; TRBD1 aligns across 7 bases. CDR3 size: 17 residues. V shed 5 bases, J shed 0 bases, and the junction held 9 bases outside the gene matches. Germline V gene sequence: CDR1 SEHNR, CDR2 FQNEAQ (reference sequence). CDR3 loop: CASSIQTGSATNEKLFF. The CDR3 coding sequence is TGTGCCAGCAGCATACAGACAGGGTCTGCAACTAATGAAAAACTGTTTTTT.

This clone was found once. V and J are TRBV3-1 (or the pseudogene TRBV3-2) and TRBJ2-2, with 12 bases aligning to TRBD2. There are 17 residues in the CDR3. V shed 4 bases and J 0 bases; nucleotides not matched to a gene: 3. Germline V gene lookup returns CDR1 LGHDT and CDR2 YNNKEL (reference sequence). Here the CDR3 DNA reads TGTGCCAGCAGCCCTAGCGGGAGGGGTTCGAACACCGGGGAGCTGTTTTTT. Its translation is CASSPSGRGSNTGELFF.

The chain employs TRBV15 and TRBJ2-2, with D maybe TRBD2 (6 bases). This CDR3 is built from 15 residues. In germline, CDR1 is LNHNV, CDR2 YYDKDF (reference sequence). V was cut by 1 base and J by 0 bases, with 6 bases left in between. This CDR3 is CATSRGGANTGELFF. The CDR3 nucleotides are TGTGCCACCAGCAGAGGGGGGGCGAACACCGGGGAGCTGTTTTTT.

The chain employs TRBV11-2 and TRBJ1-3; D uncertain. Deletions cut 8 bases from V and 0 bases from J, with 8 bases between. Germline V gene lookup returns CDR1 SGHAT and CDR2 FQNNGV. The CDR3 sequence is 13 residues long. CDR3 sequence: CASRSFSGNTIYF. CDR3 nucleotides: TGTGCCAGCCGGTCCTTCTCTGGAAACACCATATATTTT.